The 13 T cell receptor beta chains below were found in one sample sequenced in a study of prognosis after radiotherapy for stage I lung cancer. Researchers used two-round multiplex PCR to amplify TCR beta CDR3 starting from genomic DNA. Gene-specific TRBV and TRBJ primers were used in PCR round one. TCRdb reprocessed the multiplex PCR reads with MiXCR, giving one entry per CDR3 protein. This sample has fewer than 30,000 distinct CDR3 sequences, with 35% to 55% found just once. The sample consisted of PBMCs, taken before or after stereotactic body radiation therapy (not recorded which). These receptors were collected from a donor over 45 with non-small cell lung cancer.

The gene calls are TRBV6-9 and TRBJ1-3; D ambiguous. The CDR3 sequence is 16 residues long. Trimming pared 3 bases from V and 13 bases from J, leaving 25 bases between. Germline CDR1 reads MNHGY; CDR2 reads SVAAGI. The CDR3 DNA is TGTGCCAGCAGTTACGGCCCCCCGAGCTCTGGAAACAAAATATATTTT. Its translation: CASSYGPPSSGNKIYF.

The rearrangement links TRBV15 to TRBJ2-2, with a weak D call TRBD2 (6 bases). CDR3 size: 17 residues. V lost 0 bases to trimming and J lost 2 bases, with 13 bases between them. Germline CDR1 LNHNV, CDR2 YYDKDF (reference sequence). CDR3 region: CATSRDRRGVNTGELFF. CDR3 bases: TGTGCCACCAGCAGAGATAGGCGGGGAGTTAACACCGGGGAGCTGTTTTTT. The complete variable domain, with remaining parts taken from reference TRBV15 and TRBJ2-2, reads DAMVIQNPRYQVTQFGKPVTLSCSQTLNHNVMYWYQQKSSQAPKLLFHYYDKDFNNEADTPDNFQSRRPNTSFCFLDIRSPGLGDTAMYLCATSRDRRGVNTGELFFGEGSRLTVL.

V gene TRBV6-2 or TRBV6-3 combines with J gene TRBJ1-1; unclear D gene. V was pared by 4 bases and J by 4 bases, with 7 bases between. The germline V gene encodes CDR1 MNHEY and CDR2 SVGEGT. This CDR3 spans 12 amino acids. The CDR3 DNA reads TGTGCCAGCAGTTGGTGTCCCACTGAAGCTTTCTTT. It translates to CASSWCPTEAFF.

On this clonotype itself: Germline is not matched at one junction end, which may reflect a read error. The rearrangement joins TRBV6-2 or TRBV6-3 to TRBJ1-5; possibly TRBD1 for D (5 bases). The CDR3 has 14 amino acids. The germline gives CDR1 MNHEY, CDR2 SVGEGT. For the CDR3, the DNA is TGTTCCAGCAGTGAAGCTGTAGGGGATCAGCCCCAGCATTTT. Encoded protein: CSSSEAVGDQPQHF.

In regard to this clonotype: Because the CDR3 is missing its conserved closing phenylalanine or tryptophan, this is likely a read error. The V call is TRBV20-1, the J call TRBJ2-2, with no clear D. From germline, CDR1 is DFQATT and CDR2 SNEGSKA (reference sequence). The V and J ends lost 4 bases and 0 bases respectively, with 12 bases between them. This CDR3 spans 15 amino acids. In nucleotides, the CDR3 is TGCAGTGCTATTCCTGCCTGGACGAACACCGGGGAGCTGTTTCTT. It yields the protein CSAIPAWTNTGELFL.

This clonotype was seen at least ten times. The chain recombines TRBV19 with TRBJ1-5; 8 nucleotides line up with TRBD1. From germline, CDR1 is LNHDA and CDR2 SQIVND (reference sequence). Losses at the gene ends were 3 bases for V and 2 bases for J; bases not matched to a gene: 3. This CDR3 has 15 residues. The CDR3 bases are TGTGCCAGTAGTATCGACAGGGGAGGCAATCAGCCCCAGCATTTT. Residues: CASSIDRGGNQPQHF.

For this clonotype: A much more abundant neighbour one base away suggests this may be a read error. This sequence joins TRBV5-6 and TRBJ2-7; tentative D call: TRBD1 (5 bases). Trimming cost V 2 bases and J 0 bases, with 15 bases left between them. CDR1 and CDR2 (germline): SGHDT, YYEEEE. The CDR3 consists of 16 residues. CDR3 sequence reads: CASSLNGAQFSYEQYF. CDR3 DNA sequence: TGTGCCAGCAGCTTAAATGGGGCACAGTTCTCCTACGAGCAGTACTTC.

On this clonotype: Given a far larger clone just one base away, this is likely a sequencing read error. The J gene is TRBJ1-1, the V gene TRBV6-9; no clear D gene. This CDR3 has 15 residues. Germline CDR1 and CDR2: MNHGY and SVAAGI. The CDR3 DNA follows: TGTGCCAGCAGTTACGTAGGCCCATGGAGCACTGAATCTTTCTTT. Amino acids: CASSYVGPWSTESFF.

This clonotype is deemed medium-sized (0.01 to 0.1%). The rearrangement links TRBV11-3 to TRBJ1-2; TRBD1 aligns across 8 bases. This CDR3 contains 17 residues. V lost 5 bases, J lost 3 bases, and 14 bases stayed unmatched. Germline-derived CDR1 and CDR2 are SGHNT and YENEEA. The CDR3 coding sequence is TGTGCCAGCAGCCGAGGAGACCCAGGGGGCGTCGACTATGGCTACACCTTC. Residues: CASSRGDPGGVDYGYTF. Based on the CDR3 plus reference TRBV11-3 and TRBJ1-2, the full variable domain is EAGVVQSPRYKIIEKKQPVAFWCNPISGHNTLYWYLQNLGQGPELLIRYENEEAVDDSQLPKDRFSAERLKGVDSTLKIQPAELGDSAVYLCASSRGDPGGVDYGYTFGSGTRLTVV.

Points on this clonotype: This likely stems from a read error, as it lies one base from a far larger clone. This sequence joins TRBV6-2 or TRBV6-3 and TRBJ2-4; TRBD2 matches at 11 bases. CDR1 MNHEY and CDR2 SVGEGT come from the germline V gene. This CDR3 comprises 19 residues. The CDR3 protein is CASSKTGTSGKLAKNIHYF. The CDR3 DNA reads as TGTGCCAGCAGTAAAACCGGGACTAGCGGAAAACTAGCCAAAAACATTCATTACTTC.

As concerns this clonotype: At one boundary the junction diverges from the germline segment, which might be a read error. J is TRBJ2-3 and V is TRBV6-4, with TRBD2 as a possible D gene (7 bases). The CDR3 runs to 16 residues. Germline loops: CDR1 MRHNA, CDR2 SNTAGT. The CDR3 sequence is CASSESAGASKDTQYF. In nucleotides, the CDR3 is TGTGCCAGCAGTGAGTCGGCGGGGGCAAGCAAAGATACGCAGTATTTT.

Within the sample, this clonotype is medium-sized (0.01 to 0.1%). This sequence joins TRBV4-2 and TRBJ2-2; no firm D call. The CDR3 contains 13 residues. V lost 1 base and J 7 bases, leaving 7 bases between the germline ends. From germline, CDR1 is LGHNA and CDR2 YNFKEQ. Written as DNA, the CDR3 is TGTGCCAGCAGCCAAGTAAGCAGCGGGGAGCTGTTTTTT. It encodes CASSQVSSGELFF.

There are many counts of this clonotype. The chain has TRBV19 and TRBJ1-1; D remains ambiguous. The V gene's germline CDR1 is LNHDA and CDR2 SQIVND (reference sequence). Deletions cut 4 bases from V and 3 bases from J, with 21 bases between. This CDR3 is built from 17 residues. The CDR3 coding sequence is TGTGCCAGTAGTACCACCCCCAGGTCCGGTGGCTACACTGAAGCTTTCTTT. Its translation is CASSTTPRSGGYTEAFF.